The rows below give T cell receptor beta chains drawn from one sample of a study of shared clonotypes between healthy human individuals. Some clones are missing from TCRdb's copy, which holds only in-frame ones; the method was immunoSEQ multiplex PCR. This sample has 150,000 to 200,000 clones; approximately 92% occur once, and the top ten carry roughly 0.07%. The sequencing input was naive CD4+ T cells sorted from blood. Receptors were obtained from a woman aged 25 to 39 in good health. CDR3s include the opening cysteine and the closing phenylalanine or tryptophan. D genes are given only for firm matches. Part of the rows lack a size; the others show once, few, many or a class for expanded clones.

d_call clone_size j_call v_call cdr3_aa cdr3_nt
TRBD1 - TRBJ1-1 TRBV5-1 CASSGQGMNTEAFF TGCGCCAGCAGCGGACAGGGGATGAACACTGAAGCTTTCTTT
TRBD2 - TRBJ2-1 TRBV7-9 CASRPGLARDRNEQFF TGTGCCAGCAGACCTGGACTAGCGCGAGATAGGAATGAGCAGTTCTTC
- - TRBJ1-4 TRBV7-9 CASSGQTLGAEKLFF TGTGCCAGCTCCGGACAGACCCTAGGGGCGGAAAAACTGTTTTTT
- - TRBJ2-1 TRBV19 CASANPRGGGTYNEQFF TGTGCCAGTGCAAACCCCCGAGGGGGGGGAACCTACAATGAGCAGTTCTTC
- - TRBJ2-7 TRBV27 CASSPLGGPYEQYF TGTGCCAGCAGTCCCCTTGGGGGGCCATACGAGCAGTACTTC
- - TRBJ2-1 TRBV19 CASSSDRIAYNEQFF TGTGCCAGTAGCTCTGACAGAATTGCCTACAATGAGCAGTTCTTC
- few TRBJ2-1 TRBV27 CASPDEQFF TGTGCCAGCCCGGATGAGCAGTTCTTC
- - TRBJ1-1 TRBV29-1 CSVGEGTEAFF TGCAGCGTTGGGGAAGGGACTGAAGCTTTCTTT
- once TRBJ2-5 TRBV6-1 CASSRGVGSGETQYF TGTGCCAGCAGTCGTGGCGTTGGGTCAGGAGAGACCCAGTACTTC
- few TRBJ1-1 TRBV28 CASSTFPPGAFF TGTGCCAGCAGTACTTTCCCCCCGGGGGCTTTCTTT
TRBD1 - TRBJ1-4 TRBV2 CASSVTGVVEKLFF TGTGCCAGCAGTGTGACAGGGGTCGTGGAAAAACTGTTTTTT
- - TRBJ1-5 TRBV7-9 CASSLTSNQPQHF TGTGCCAGCAGCTTGACTAGCAATCAGCCCCAGCATTTT
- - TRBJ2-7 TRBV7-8 CASSFPGWVVEQYF TGTGCCAGCAGCTTCCCAGGTTGGGTTGTCGAGCAGTACTTC
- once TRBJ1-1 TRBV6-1 CASSEVVNTEAFF TGTGCCAGCAGTGAAGTCGTTAACACTGAAGCTTTCTTT
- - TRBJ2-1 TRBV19 CASSIGGTGRENEQFF TGTGCCAGTAGTATAGGTGGGACGGGGCGAGAAAATGAGCAGTTCTTC
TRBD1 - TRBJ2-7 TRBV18 CASSPGTGGEQYF TGTGCCAGCTCGCCCGGGACAGGGGGCGAGCAGTACTTC
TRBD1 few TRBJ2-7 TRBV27 CASSTLTGVDYEQYF TGTGCCAGCAGTACATTGACAGGGGTCGACTACGAGCAGTACTTC
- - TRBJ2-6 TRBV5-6 CASSSHRISGANVLTF TGTGCCAGCAGCTCACACAGGATCTCTGGGGCCAACGTCCTGACTTTC
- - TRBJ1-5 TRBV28 CASSLDGSNQPQHF TGTGCCAGCAGCCTGGACGGAAGCAATCAGCCCCAGCATTTT
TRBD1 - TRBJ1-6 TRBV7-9 CASSLVRQGDSPLHF TGTGCCAGCAGCTTAGTTCGACAGGGGGACTCACCCCTCCACTTT
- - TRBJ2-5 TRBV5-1 CASSFIQVSPQGVQYF TGCGCCAGCAGCTTCATCCAGGTTTCGCCTCAAGGGGTCCAGTACTTC
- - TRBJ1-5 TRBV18 CASSPPEGYQHF TGTGCCAGCTCACCACCTGAGGGATACCAGCATTTT
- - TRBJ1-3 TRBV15 CATRRTGEENYSPRSGNTIYF TGTGCCACCAGAAGAACGGGGGAAGAAAACTACTCTCCCCGCTCTGGAAACACCATATATTTT
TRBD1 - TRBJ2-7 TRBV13 CASSLGGTVIYEQYF TGTGCCAGCAGCTTAGGGGGGACAGTAATCTACGAGCAGTACTTC
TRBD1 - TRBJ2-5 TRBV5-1 CASSFRDRSKQYF TGCGCCAGCAGCTTCCGGGACAGGTCTAAGCAGTACTTC
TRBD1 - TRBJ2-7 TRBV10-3 CAISPDRGALYEQYF TGTGCCATCAGCCCGGACAGGGGGGCACTGTACGAGCAGTACTTC
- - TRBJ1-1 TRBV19 CASRPRGARGFGAFF TGTGCCAGTAGGCCCCGGGGGGCGCGAGGTTTCGGAGCTTTCTTT
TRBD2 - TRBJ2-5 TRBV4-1 CASSQAGLAGEETQYF TGCGCCAGCAGCCAAGCAGGTCTAGCGGGAGAGGAGACCCAGTACTTC
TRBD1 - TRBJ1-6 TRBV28 CASTGQGEYSPLHF TGTGCCAGCACCGGACAGGGCGAGTATTCACCCCTCCACTTT
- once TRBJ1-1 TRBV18 CASSGGAGVGTEAFF TGTGCCAGCTCAGGTGGGGCGGGGGTAGGCACTGAAGCTTTCTTT
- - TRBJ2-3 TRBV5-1 CASSLGQDLGTDTQYF TGCGCCAGCAGCTTGGGCCAGGATCTTGGCACAGATACGCAGTATTTT
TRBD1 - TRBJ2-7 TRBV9 CASSVSTTGSYEQYF TGTGCCAGCAGCGTATCTACGACAGGGTCCTACGAGCAGTACTTC
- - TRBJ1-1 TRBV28 CASSVSYTEAFF TGTGCCAGCAGTGTTTCCTACACTGAAGCTTTCTTT
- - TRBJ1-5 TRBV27 CASSFSSGGNQPQHF TGTGCCAGCAGTTTTAGTTCGGGGGGCAATCAGCCCCAGCATTTT
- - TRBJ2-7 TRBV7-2 CASSPKTSLVGGEQYF TGTGCCAGCAGCCCCAAGACTAGCCTAGTAGGGGGCGAGCAGTACTTC
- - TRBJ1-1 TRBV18 CASSSGRNTEAFF TGTGCCAGCTCATCAGGGAGGAACACTGAAGCTTTCTTT
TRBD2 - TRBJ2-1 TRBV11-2 CASSLDSPRQGLTNEQFF TGTGCCAGCAGCTTAGATTCCCCAAGGCAGGGACTAACCAATGAGCAGTTCTTC
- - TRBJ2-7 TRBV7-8 CASSLPAWPGTEQYF TGTGCCAGCAGCTTACCGGCCTGGCCAGGGACCGAGCAGTACTTC
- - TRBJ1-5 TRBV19 CASSSRRSLVGNQPQHF TGTGCCAGTAGTAGCCGCAGGTCCCTGGTGGGCAATCAGCCCCAGCATTTT
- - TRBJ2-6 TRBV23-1 CASSQSRQGISGANVLTF TGCGCCAGCAGTCAATCGAGGCAGGGGATCTCTGGGGCCAACGTCCTGACTTTC
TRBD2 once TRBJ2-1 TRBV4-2 CASSHSTSGMVEQFF TGTGCCAGCAGCCACTCGACTAGCGGGATGGTTGAGCAGTTCTTC
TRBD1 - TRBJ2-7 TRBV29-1 CSVGTGVHEQYF TGCAGCGTTGGGACAGGGGTGCACGAGCAGTACTTC
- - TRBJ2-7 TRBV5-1 CASNPDGSYEQYF TGCGCCAGCAACCCGGACGGCTCCTACGAGCAGTACTTC
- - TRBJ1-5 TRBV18 CASSPEGQTSQPQHF TGTGCCAGCTCACCAGAAGGGCAGACTAGTCAGCCCCAGCATTTT
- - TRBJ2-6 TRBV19 CASSIPRAGANVLTF TGTGCCAGTAGTATCCCCAGGGCTGGGGCCAACGTCCTGACTTTC
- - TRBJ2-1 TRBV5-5 CASSLGHGSNEQFF TGTGCCAGCAGCTTGGGCCACGGTTCCAATGAGCAGTTCTTC
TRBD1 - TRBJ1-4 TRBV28 CASSLSGQGAVNEKLFF TGTGCCAGCAGTTTATCGGGACAGGGTGCCGTTAATGAAAAACTGTTTTTT
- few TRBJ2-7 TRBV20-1 CSARVDEQYF TGCAGTGCTAGAGTCGACGAGCAGTACTTC
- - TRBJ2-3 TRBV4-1 CASSSRPSTDTQYF TGCGCCAGCAGCTCCCGGCCAAGCACAGATACGCAGTATTTT
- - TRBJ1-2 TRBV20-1 CSAREDISF TGCAGTGCTAGAGAGGACATTTCCTTC
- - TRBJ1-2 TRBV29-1 CSARDLNYGYTF TGCAGCGCCCGGGATCTTAACTATGGCTACACCTTC
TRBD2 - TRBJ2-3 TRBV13 CASTTSGTDTQYF TGTGCCAGCACCACTAGCGGCACAGATACGCAGTATTTT
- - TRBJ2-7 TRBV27 CASSFGANSYEQYF TGTGCCAGCAGTTTCGGGGCCAACTCCTACGAGCAGTACTTC
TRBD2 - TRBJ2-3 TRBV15 CATRGGGTIGTDTQYF TGTGCCACCAGGGGGGGAGGGACTATCGGGACAGATACGCAGTATTTT
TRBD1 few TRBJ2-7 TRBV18 CASSPGTGKLYEQYF TGTGCCAGCTCACCAGGGACAGGGAAACTCTACGAGCAGTACTTC